This T cell receptor (beta chain) was retrieved from a study of T cells in Graves' hyperthyroidism and ophthalmopathy (dated by TCRdb to the late 2010s). In terms of the full investigation: Peripheral blood was sampled at the time of initial diagnosis, prior to any treatment. TCR V-J signatures able to tell the groups apart were searched for in a discovery cohort of approximately 95 patients, of whom roughly 42 had Graves' ophthalmopathy and 55 to 60 had stable Graves' hyperthyroidism. Whether ophthalmopathy could be predicted prospectively was tested in an independent validation cohort made up of roughly 19 hyperthyroidism patients plus 17 patients who later progressed to ophthalmopathy. The 90 to 100 discovery patients were randomly split 7:3 into training and test sets. Thyroid tissue and blood T-cell repertoires from six Graves' hyperthyroidism patients were also compared in the study. After blood sampling, hyperthyroidism patients were treated with methimazole at a starting dose of 30 mg daily, and ophthalmopathy patients were treated with high-dose intravenous methylprednisolone. According to the paper, TCR Vbeta CDR3 sequencing was carried out on roughly 130 peripheral blood samples, which came from fewer than 50 ophthalmopathy, fewer than 80 hyperthyroidism and 17 progressor patients. Points the paper makes about the study in general: No statistical method was used to set the sample size in advance, and investigators knew the group allocation. In validation, progression to ophthalmopathy was predicted by the model with more than 65% sensitivity and roughly 76% specificity, a median of 6.5 months before onset. A model built on a 13 V-J signature distinguished ophthalmopathy from stable hyperthyroidism, reaching 87.88% sensitivity and around 82% specificity in cross-validation and 80%/75% in testing. Most expanded thyroid clonotypes (frequency above 0.001) were also detected in blood, a finding suggesting that blood repertoires may reflect thyroid immune responses.

TCR beta CDR3 regions were amplified from RNA transcripts. The first round of RT-PCR for the TCR CDR3 was performed with the HTBI primer set and the Qiagen OneStep RT-PCR kit. The libraries were constructed in a second round of multiplex PCR and then size-selected and purified. Paired-end sequencing of the libraries was performed with 100 bp reads on an Illumina HiSeq2000. The study's processing was this. SOAPnuke was used to process the raw data, with reads discarded if the reads contained adapters or uncalled bases, had a mean Phred below 15, or lacked an exact constant-primer or identifier match. High-quality paired reads were merged using COPE v1.2.5, and each unique nucleotide sequence was defined as a clonotype. MiTCR v1.1 was used to align clonotypes to the IMGT TRBV, TRBD and TRBJ reference segments. The analysis included only V-J combinations with a frequency above 0.0001, which together covered 99% to 99.2% of the repertoires. The TCS score was defined as F50 (clonal expansion) divided by E x V (chaos), with BLOSUM62-based TCRdist calculated between CDR3 peptides within each V-J. Welch's t-statistics and random forest reduced 500 to 650 V-J features to roughly 13, which were used in a naive Bayes classifier (R e1071). TCRdb reprocessed the public reads (quality trimming at Q25 with fastp, clone calling with MiXCR) and kept in-frame beta chains. Each entry merges the rows of one CDR3 protein and shows their most common DNA and genes. TCRdb assigned the V and J calls; the authors' analysis was not used. Here the sample has some 300,000 distinct CDR3 sequences; roughly 19% occur a single time. Jointly, the top ten make up about 35% of the sample.

The table lists this clonotype with a few counts. The antigen it binds to is not known. The sample holds no much larger clone one base away, and base qualities are not on file. In the ophthalmopathy patients, disease was moderately to severely active, with a Clinical Activity Score of 3 or more, a NOSPECS grade of 4 or more, and a duration of less than 3 months. Exclusion was applied to patients with uncontrolled infections, other autoimmune diseases, pregnancy or lactation. Diagnoses relied on clinical symptoms, serum thyroxine and TRAb, thyroid ultrasound and orbital computed tomography. PBMCs were separated from about 10 ml of fresh peripheral blood using Ficoll-Paque density gradient centrifugation. Total RNA was extracted using Trizol reagent, and RNA quality was assessed on an Agilent 2100 Bioanalyzer. The clonotype was recovered from a man aged 45 to 65 with Graves' ophthalmopathy. Sequencing was carried out using blood.

The DNA sequence reads TGTGCCAGCAGTTTGCTCTCGAAGCGGGAGGGCCCCTACGAGCAGTACTTC. It codes for CASSLLSKREGPYEQYF. The chain links TRBV27 with TRBJ2-7; 10 central nucleotides agree with TRBD2. V lost 3 bases and J lost 2 bases, and the count of bases not matched to a germline gene is 10. CDR1 MNHEY and CDR2 SMNVEV were looked up in the germline V gene (reference sequence). From the cysteine up to the phenylalanine, the CDR3 has a length of 17 residues. The entry retains the CDR3 DNA only, 51 bases that are in frame from base 1.